This T cell receptor beta chain appears in the sequencing data of a study of early T cells in non-severe SARS-CoV-2 infection. Individual cDNA molecules received unique molecular identifiers during library preparation. MiXCR, run by TCRdb on the 5' RACE reads, gives a single entry per CDR3 protein. Of under 60,000 distinct CDR3 sequences in the sample, around a tenth were seen once. Germline-derived CDR1 and CDR2 are SGHTS and YDEGEE. The CDR3 sequence is 16 residues long. This clonotype was counted only a few times. Sequence at one end of the junction differs from germline and may be a read error. The rearrangement links TRBV5-8 to TRBJ2-1, with 8 bases identical to TRBD2. This TCR came from an adult who was a healthcare worker with PCR-confirmed SARS-CoV-2 infection or an uninfected control (not recorded which). The source material was whole blood, sampled at baseline. Written as DNA, the CDR3 is TGTGCCAGCAGCCGAGCGGGAGTGTCTACCTACAATGAGCAGCTCTTC. Translated: CASSRAGVSTYNEQLF.